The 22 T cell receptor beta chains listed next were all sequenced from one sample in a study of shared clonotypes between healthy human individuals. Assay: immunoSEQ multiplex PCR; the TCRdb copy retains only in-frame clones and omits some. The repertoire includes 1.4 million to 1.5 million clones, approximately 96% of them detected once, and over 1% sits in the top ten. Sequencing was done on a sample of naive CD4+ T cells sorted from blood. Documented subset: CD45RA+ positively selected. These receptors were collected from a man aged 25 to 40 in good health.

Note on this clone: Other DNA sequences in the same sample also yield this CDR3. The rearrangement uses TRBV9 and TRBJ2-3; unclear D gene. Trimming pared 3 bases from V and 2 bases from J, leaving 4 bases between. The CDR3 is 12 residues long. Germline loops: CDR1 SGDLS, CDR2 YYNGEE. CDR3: CASSAPTDTQYF. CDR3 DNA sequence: TGTGCCAGCAGCGCCCCCACAGATACGCAGTATTTT.

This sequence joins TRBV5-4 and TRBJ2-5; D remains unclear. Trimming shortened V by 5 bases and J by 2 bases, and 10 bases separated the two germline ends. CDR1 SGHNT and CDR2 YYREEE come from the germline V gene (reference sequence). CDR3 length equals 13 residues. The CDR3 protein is CASSRTPQETQYF. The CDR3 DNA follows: TGTGCCAGCAGTCGAACTCCTCAAGAGACCCAGTACTTC.

This chain's CDR3 is CASSSPGLAGAETQYF. CDR3 nucleotides: TGTGCCAGCAGCTCCCCGGGACTAGCGGGAGCTGAGACCCAGTACTTC. The V gene is TRBV7-3, the J gene TRBJ2-5; TRBD2 matches 14 bases. The CDR3 has 16 amino acids. In germline, CDR1 is SGHTA, CDR2 FQGTGA. V shed 4 bases, J shed 5 bases, and the junction held 6 bases outside the gene matches.

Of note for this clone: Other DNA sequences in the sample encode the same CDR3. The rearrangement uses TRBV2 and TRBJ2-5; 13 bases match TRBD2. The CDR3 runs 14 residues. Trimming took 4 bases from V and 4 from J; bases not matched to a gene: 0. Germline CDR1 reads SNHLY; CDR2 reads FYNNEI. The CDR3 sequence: CASSGLAGGETQYF. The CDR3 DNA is TGTGCCAGCAGTGGACTAGCGGGAGGAGAGACCCAGTACTTC.

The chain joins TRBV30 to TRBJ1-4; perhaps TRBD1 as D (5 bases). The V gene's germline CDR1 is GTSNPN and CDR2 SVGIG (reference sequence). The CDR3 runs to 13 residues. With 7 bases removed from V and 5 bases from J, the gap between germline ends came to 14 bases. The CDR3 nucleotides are TGTGCCTCCTCGGGACGGAGAAATGAAAAACTGTTTTTT. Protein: CASSGRRNEKLFF. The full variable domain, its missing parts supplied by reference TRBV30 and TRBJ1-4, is SQTIHQWPATLVQPVGSPLSLECTVEGTSNPNLYWYRQAAGRGLQLLFYSVGIGQISSEVPQNLSASRPQDRQFILSSKKLLLSDSGFYLCASSGRRNEKLFFGSGTQLSVL.

The CDR3 here is CASSFWALNIGANEKLFF. As DNA, the CDR3 is TGTGCCAGCAGTTTTTGGGCCCTCAATATTGGGGCTAATGAAAAACTGTTTTTT. The V gene is TRBV28, the J gene TRBJ1-4, with D unresolved. The CDR3 consists of 18 residues. Germline CDR1 and CDR2: MDHEN and SYDVKM. V lost 3 bases and J 3 bases, leaving 20 bases between the germline ends.

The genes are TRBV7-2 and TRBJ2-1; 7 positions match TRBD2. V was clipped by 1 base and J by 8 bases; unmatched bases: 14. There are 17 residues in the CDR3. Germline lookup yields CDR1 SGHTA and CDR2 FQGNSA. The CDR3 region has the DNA TGTGCCAGCAGCTTAGTTGGCTGGGCGGGAGAAGGGGATGAGCAGTTCTTC. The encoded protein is CASSLVGWAGEGDEQFF.

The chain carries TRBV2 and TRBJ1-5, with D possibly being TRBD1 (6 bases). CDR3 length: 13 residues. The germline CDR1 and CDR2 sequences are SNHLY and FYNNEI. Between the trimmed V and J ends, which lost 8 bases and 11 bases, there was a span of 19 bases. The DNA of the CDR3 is TGTGCCAGCGTGGGAGGGGGGTTTGAAGCCCAGCATTTT. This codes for CASVGGGFEAQHF.

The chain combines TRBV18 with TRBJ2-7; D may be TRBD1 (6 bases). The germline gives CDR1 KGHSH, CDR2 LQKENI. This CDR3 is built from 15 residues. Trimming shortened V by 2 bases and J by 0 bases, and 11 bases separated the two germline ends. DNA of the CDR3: TGTGCCAGCTCACCAAACGGACAGAACTCCTACGAGCAGTACTTC. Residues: CASSPNGQNSYEQYF.

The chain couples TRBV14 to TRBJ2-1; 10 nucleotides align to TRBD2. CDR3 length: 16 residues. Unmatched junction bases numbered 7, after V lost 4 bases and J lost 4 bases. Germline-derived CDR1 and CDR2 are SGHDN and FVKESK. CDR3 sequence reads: CASSLLAGGRYNEQFF. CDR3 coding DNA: TGTGCCAGCAGCCTATTAGCGGGAGGTCGGTACAATGAGCAGTTCTTC. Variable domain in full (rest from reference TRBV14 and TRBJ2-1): EAGVTQFPSHSVIEKGQTVTLRCDPISGHDNLYWYRRVMGKEIKFLLHFVKESKQDESGMPNNRFLAERTGGTYSTLKVQPAELEDSGVYFCASSLLAGGRYNEQFFGPGTRLTVL.

The CDR3 region is CASSPMAAGGPNTEAFF. CDR3 bases: TGTGCCAGCTCACCAATGGCGGCAGGGGGTCCGAACACTGAAGCTTTCTTT. V and J are TRBV18 and TRBJ1-1, with 7 bases identical to TRBD1. This CDR3 region has 17 residues. The germline gives CDR1 KGHSH, CDR2 LQKENI. V shed 2 bases and J 1 base; nucleotides not matched to a gene: 10.

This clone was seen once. The CDR3: CASSYFPKPNTGELFF. Here the CDR3 DNA reads TGTGCCAGCAGTTACTTCCCGAAACCGAACACCGGGGAGCTGTTTTTT. The rearrangement uses TRBV6-5 and TRBJ2-2; no firm D call. Germline V CDR1 and CDR2: MNHEY, SVGAGI. The CDR3 totals 16 residues. V lost 1 base and J 0 bases, leaving 9 bases between the germline ends.

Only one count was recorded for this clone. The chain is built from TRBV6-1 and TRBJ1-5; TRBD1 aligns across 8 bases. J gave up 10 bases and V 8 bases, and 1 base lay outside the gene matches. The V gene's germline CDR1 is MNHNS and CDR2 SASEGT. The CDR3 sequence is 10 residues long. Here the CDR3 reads CASDRGPQHF. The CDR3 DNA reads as TGTGCCAGCGACAGGGGCCCCCAGCATTTT.

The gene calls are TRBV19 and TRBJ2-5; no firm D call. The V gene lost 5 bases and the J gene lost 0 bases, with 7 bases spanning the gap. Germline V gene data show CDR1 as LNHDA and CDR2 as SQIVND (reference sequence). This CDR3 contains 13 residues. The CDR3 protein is CASSHEYQETQYF. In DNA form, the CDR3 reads TGTGCCAGTAGTCATGAGTACCAAGAGACCCAGTACTTC.

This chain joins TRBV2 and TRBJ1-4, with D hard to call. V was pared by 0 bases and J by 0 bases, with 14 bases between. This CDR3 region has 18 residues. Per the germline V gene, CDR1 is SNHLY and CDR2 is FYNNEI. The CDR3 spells CASSEARYEFATNEKLFF. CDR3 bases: TGTGCCAGCAGTGAAGCCCGTTACGAGTTTGCAACTAATGAAAAACTGTTTTTT.

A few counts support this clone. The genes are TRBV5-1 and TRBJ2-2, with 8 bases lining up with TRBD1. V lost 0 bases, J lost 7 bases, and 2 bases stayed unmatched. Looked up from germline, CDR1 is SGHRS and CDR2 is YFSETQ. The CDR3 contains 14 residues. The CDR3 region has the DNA TGCGCCAGCAGCTTGGACAGGGGGAACGGGGAGCTGTTTTTT. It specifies CASSLDRGNGELFF.

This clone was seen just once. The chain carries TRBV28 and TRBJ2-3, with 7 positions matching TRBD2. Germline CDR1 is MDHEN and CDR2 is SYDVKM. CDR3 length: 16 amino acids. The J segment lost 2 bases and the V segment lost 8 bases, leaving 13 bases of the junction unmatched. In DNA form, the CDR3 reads TGTGCCAGCCCCCCTAGCGGAGCGGGGACCACAGATACGCAGTATTTT. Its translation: CASPPSGAGTTDTQYF. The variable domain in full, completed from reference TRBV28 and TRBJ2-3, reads DVKVTQSSRYLVKRTGEKVFLECVQDMDHENMFWYRQDPGLGLRLIYFSYDVKMKEKGDIPEGYSVSREKKERFSLILESASTNQTSMYLCASPPSGAGTTDTQYFGPGTRLTVL.

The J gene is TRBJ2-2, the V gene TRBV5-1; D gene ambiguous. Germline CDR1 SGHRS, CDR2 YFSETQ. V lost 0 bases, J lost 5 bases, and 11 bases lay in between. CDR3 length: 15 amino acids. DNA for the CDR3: TGCGCCAGCAGCTTGGGCCAAGTTGGTACCGGGGAGCTGTTTTTT. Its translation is CASSLGQVGTGELFF.

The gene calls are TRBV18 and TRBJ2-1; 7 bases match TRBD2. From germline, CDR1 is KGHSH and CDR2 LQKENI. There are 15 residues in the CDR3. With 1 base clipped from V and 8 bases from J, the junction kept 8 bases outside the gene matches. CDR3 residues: CASSPLAGEGDEQFF. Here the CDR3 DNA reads TGTGCCAGCTCACCACTGGCGGGAGAGGGAGATGAGCAGTTCTTC.

Written as DNA, the CDR3 is TGTGCCAGCAGCCCAGGAGGGGAGGATACGCAGTATTTT. This codes for CASSPGGEDTQYF. J is TRBJ2-3 and V is TRBV7-7, with a tentative D call TRBD2 (6 bases). Trimming took 5 bases from V and 6 from J, leaving 12 bases between them. This CDR3 is 13 amino acids long. CDR1 SSHAT and CDR2 FNYEAQ come from the germline V gene (reference sequence).

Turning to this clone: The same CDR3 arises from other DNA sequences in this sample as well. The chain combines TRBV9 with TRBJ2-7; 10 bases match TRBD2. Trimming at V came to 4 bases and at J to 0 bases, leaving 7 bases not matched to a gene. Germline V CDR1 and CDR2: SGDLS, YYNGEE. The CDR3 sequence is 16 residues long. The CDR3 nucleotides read TGTGCCAGCAGCCCTCGACTAGCGGGTAGCTCCTACGAGCAGTACTTC. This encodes CASSPRLAGSSYEQYF.

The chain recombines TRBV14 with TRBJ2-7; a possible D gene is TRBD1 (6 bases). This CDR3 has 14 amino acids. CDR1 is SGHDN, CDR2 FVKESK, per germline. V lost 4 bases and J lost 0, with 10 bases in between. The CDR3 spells CASSPVRGSYEQYF. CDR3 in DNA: TGTGCCAGCAGCCCAGTCAGGGGCTCCTACGAGCAGTACTTC. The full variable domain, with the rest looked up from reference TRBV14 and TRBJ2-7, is EAGVTQFPSHSVIEKGQTVTLRCDPISGHDNLYWYRRVMGKEIKFLLHFVKESKQDESGMPNNRFLAERTGGTYSTLKVQPAELEDSGVYFCASSPVRGSYEQYFGPGTRLTVT.